The sequence of this TCR beta chain was determined in a study of identical twins. Only a few counts were recorded for this clonotype. Its matching antigen is unknown. Findings of the study overall: The degree of excess twin sharing was weaker in beta out-of-frame sequences.

Through template switching, a universal primer site was introduced, and the cDNA contained unique molecular identifiers. Using its own MiXCR run on the 5' RACE reads, TCRdb lists one record per CDR3 protein. The table records fewer than 800,000 distinct CDR3 sequences, roughly 7.2% of them present only once. Between the trimmed V and J ends, which lost 2 bases and 7 bases, there was a span of 11 bases. The CDR3 totals 13 residues. The germline V gene has CDR1 MNHEY and CDR2 SVGEGT. These records were also assigned to another study, of yellow fever vaccine responses in identical twins.

This sequence joins TRBV6-2 or TRBV6-3 and TRBJ2-5, with D possibly being TRBD2 (5 bases). This receptor was obtained from a young woman in good health. Input material: PBMCs. The CDR3 bases are TGTGCCAGCAGTTACGCGGGTCGGGTGACCCAGTACTTC. Translation gives CASSYAGRVTQYF.